One sample yielded the 28 T cell receptor beta chains listed below, sequenced in a study of blood T cells in healthy people across ages. Alongside a J-beta primer mix, a sample-barcoded 5' primer served in a second PCR lasting roughly 6 to 11 cycles. Via MiXCR, TCRdb re-called the 5' RACE reads, giving one row per CDR3 protein. The sample gives about 670,000 distinct CDR3 sequences, around 41% of which show up once; about 30% is in the top ten. The sequenced material came from blood. These receptors originate from a man at least 80 years old in good health.

J is TRBJ2-3 and V is TRBV7-2; D is possibly TRBD1 (6 bases). CDR1 is SGHTA, CDR2 FQGNSA, per germline. The CDR3 contains 20 residues. Between the trimmed V and J ends, which lost 1 base and 2 bases, there was a span of 25 bases. Written as DNA, the CDR3 is TGTGCCAGCAGCTTAGTCGGGACACGATCGACTAATCCAGCCACAGATACGCAGTATTTT. It specifies CASSLVGTRSTNPATDTQYF.

The gene calls are TRBV4-3 and TRBJ2-7, with 10 bases lining up with TRBD1. Germline loops: CDR1 LGHNA, CDR2 YSLEER. This CDR3 is 14 amino acids long. J was trimmed by 7 bases and V by 5 bases; bases with no gene match: 8. The chain's CDR3 is CASSTGQGYNEQYF. In nucleotides, the CDR3 is TGCGCCAGCAGCACGGGACAGGGGTACAATGAGCAGTACTTC.

The chain recombines TRBV5-1 with TRBJ2-3; TRBD2 agrees at 7 bases. CDR1 and CDR2 (germline): SGHRS, YFSETQ. There are 16 residues in the CDR3. With V trimmed by 4 bases and J by 6 bases, 14 bases remained unmatched. CDR3 DNA sequence: TGCGCCAGCAGCCTACTGGGGAGGGGCCCCAGCGATACGCAGTATTTT. It encodes CASSLLGRGPSDTQYF.

The J gene is TRBJ1-6, the V gene TRBV6-1; 10 bases agree with TRBD1. This CDR3 spans 12 amino acids. CDR1 and CDR2 from the germline V gene are MNHNS and SASEGT. The DNA of the CDR3 is TGTTCCTCCGGGACAGGGGACTCACCCCTCCACTTT. This gives the protein CSSGTGDSPLHF.

Regarding this clonotype: This may be a read error: a much more frequent sequence differs by one nucleotide. The chain is built from TRBV6-2 or TRBV6-3 and TRBJ2-7; D is undetermined. The germline V and J ends were trimmed by 5 bases and 7 bases, with 12 bases remaining between them. The CDR3 spans 12 residues. Germline V gene lookup returns CDR1 MNHEY and CDR2 SVGEGT. The CDR3 is CASSQMANEQYF. The DNA for the CDR3 is TGTGCCAGCAGTCAGATGGCCAATGAGCAGTACTTC.

The chain uses TRBV20-1 and TRBJ2-3, with 9 bases identical to TRBD2. CDR1 and CDR2 from the germline V gene are DFQATT and SNEGSKA (reference sequence). J lost 4 bases, V lost 4 bases, and 6 bases had no gene match. CDR3 size: 14 residues. In DNA, the CDR3 is TGCAGTGCTATCGCCGGGACTAGCTCAGATACGCAGTATTTT. This sequence encodes CSAIAGTSSDTQYF.

This clonotype was observed at least ten times. The J gene is TRBJ2-1, the V gene TRBV20-1, with TRBD2 matching 7 bases. This CDR3 has 14 amino acids. Unmatched junction bases numbered 11, after V lost 5 bases and J lost 7 bases. Germline V gene sequence: CDR1 DFQATT, CDR2 SNEGSKA (reference sequence). The CDR3 nucleotides are TGCAGTGCTTCCAAAGGAACTAGCGCTAATGAGCAGTTCTTC. Translating it yields CSASKGTSANEQFF.

The V call is TRBV5-1, the J call TRBJ2-1, with TRBD2 matching 15 bases. Germline CDR1 SGHRS, CDR2 YFSETQ. V dropped 0 bases and J dropped 4; count of bases not matched to a gene: 23. The CDR3 extends over 24 amino acids. The CDR3 protein is CASSLASGLAGGTPSHGMYNEQFF. DNA of the CDR3: TGCGCCAGCAGCTTGGCGTCGGGACTAGCGGGGGGAACCCCGAGTCATGGGATGTACAATGAGCAGTTCTTC.

In this sample, this clonotype turned up a few times. The rearrangement joins TRBV20-1 to TRBJ2-5; 7 bases match TRBD2. J was trimmed by 4 bases and V by 5 bases; bases with no gene match: 13. This CDR3 is built from 15 residues. Germline values: CDR1 DFQATT, CDR2 SNEGSKA (reference sequence). CDR3 protein: CSARRGAGSPETQYF. As DNA, the CDR3 is TGCAGTGCTCGGAGGGGAGCGGGGTCCCCAGAGACCCAGTACTTC.

This clonotype turned up a few times. The rearrangement links TRBV20-1 to TRBJ2-5; D tentatively reads TRBD1 or TRBD2 (5 bases each). The end of the DNA fits TRBJ2-7 better, so the J call may be wrong. The CDR3 is made up of 12 amino acids. Germline values: CDR1 DFQATT, CDR2 SNEGSKA (reference sequence). The DNA of the CDR3 is TGCAGTGCTAGAATATCGGGACCCGAGCAGTACTTC. As protein: CSARISGPEQYF.

The chain carries TRBV27 and TRBJ1-5, with TRBD1 matching 9 bases. Unmatched junction bases numbered 1, after V lost 2 bases and J lost 5 bases. The length of the CDR3 is 14 residues. Germline V gives CDR1 MNHEY, CDR2 SMNVEV (reference sequence). Written as DNA, the CDR3 is TGTGCCAGCAGTTTACGGACAGGGGATCAGCCCCAGCATTTT. Translation: CASSLRTGDQPQHF.

This clonotype has more than one count but fewer than ten. The CDR3 loop reads CASSVDRVNTQYF. As DNA, the CDR3 is TGTGCCAGCAGTGTAGACAGGGTTAATACGCAGTATTTT. This chain links TRBV28 with TRBJ2-3; 7 bases agree with TRBD1. This CDR3 spans 13 amino acids. V lost 5 bases, J lost 7 bases, and 6 bases stayed unmatched. Germline V CDR1 and CDR2: MDHEN, SYDVKM.

In regard to this clonotype: Mismatch with germline at one junction end may stem from a read error. The rearrangement uses TRBV13 and TRBJ1-2; the match to TRBD1 covers 7 bases. CDR3 length: 14 residues. The germline CDR1 and CDR2 sequences are PRHDT and FYEKMQ (reference sequence). The DNA of the CDR3 is TGTGCCAGCAGCGTCGACAGGGAAAACTATGGCCACACCTTC. The encoded protein is CASSVDRENYGHTF.

This chain connects TRBV12-3 or TRBV12-4 to TRBJ2-1, with 7 bases fitting TRBD2. The V gene end was trimmed by 6 bases and the J gene end by 5 bases; junction bases not matched to a gene: 4. This CDR3 has 13 amino acids. This CDR3 is CASSRTRDNEQFF. CDR3 DNA: TGTGCCAGCAGCCGGACTAGGGACAATGAGCAGTTCTTC.

This clonotype was observed a few times. The chain is built from TRBV9 and TRBJ2-3, with D possibly TRBD1 on 5 matching bases. The CDR3 loop spans 16 amino acids. V was clipped by 3 bases and J by 0 bases, with 14 bases between them. The germline V gene has CDR1 SGDLS and CDR2 YYNGEE. In nucleotides, the CDR3 is TGTGCCAGCAGCGGACGACAGCGATTTAGCACAGATACGCAGTATTTT. As protein: CASSGRQRFSTDTQYF.

There are a few counts of this clonotype. The genes are TRBV20-1 and TRBJ1-2; 8 bases are a match to TRBD1. The V and J ends lost 2 bases and 2 bases, in that order; junction bases with no gene match: 7. In germline, CDR1 is DFQATT, CDR2 SNEGSKA (reference sequence). This CDR3 has 15 amino acids. CDR3 residues: CSARPIQGANYGYTF. CDR3 sequence (DNA): TGCAGTGCTAGACCGATTCAGGGGGCCAACTATGGCTACACCTTC.

The chain has TRBV2 and TRBJ1-1, with 10 bases lining up with TRBD1. CDR3 length: 15 residues. The junction had 11 bases not matched to a gene; V was cut back by 8 bases and J by 5 bases. CDR1 is SNHLY and CDR2 is FYNNEI in the germline V gene. The CDR3 is CASLVTGQGRTEAFF. The CDR3 region has the DNA TGTGCCAGCCTGGTAACGGGACAGGGGAGAACTGAAGCTTTCTTT.

The genes are TRBV5-1 and TRBJ2-1, with D tentatively TRBD2 (6 bases). CDR1 and CDR2 from the germline V gene are SGHRS and YFSETQ. This CDR3 region has 16 residues. V was cut by 6 bases and J by 0 bases, with 16 bases left in between. CDR3 sequence: CASTPGATSSYNEQFF. The CDR3 DNA sequence: TGCGCCAGCACCCCGGGAGCAACTAGCTCCTACAATGAGCAGTTCTTC.

A note on this clonotype: One end of the junction fails to match germline, which may point to a read error. The chain joins TRBV27 to TRBJ2-4; TRBD1 aligns across 8 bases. This CDR3 spans 14 amino acids. The germline gives CDR1 MNHEY, CDR2 SMNVEV (reference sequence). The CDR3 loop reads CASSLSRGLYGQYF. In DNA form, the CDR3 reads TGTGCCAGTAGTTTATCCAGGGGGCTTTACGGGCAGTACTTC.

This rearrangement joins TRBV6-1 to TRBJ1-6; TRBD1 matches at 10 bases. The ends lost 6 bases at V and 0 bases at J; junction bases unmatched: 2. Germline V gene data show CDR1 as MNHNS and CDR2 as SASEGT. This CDR3 has 16 amino acids. CDR3 bases: TGTGCCAGCAGGGGACAGGGGAGCTCCTATAATTCACCCCTCCACTTT. Residues: CASRGQGSSYNSPLHF.

This chain links TRBV10-1 with TRBJ2-7; D possibly corresponds to TRBD1 (5 bases). CDR1 and CDR2 (germline): WNHNN, SYGVQD (reference sequence). Deletions cut 4 bases from V and 6 bases from J, with 10 bases between. This CDR3 has 12 amino acids. CDR3 protein: CASSALGREQYF. Written as DNA, the CDR3 is TGCGCCAGCAGTGCCTTGGGGCGCGAGCAGTACTTC.

V usage is TRBV2 and J usage is TRBJ2-5; tentative D call: TRBD2 (5 bases). Trimming removed 7 bases at V and 2 bases at J, with 11 bases between. The CDR3 length is 13 residues. Germline V gives CDR1 SNHLY, CDR2 FYNNEI. CDR3 protein: CASTGVRQETQYF. The CDR3 nucleotides read TGTGCCAGCACCGGGGTGCGGCAAGAGACCCAGTACTTC.

This clonotype was seen only a few times. The chain joins TRBV2 to TRBJ2-4; D is uncertain. V was trimmed by 11 bases and J by 1 base, leaving 18 bases between them. Per germline, CDR1 SNHLY and CDR2 FYNNEI. The CDR3 extends over 15 amino acids. The DNA for the CDR3 is TGTGCCGCTGCGGTAGGGCTACTCGCCAAAAACATTCAGTACTTC. Translated: CAAAVGLLAKNIQYF.

Turning to this clonotype: At one end, the junction sequence differs from germline, possibly due to a read error. The V call is TRBV7-2, the J call TRBJ2-5; TRBD1 might be the D (5 bases). CDR3 length: 13 amino acids. Germline CDR1 is SGHTA and CDR2 is FQGNSA. The chain's CDR3 is CASSLFRDGEQYF. The CDR3 nucleotides read TGTGCCAGTAGCTTATTCAGGGATGGTGAGCAGTACTTC.

This chain uses TRBV10-3 with TRBJ2-1; weak D call: TRBD2 (6 bases). V was shortened by 8 bases and J by 12 bases, with 26 bases between the two germline ends. CDR1 and CDR2 from the germline V gene are ENHRY and SYGVKD. The CDR3 loop spans 15 amino acids. CDR3 loop: CAIAPQVSGHMGQFF. As DNA, the CDR3 is TGTGCCATCGCCCCCCAAGTTAGCGGACATATGGGGCAGTTCTTC.

The chain is built from TRBV28 and TRBJ2-7, with no clear D. Germline assignment: CDR1 MDHEN and CDR2 SYDVKM. Trimming shortened V by 5 bases and J by 0 bases, and 11 bases separated the two germline ends. This CDR3 is 14 amino acids long. The CDR3 reads CASSPSSFSYEQYF. The CDR3 region has the DNA TGTGCCAGCAGTCCCTCGTCCTTCTCCTACGAGCAGTACTTC.

The table lists this clonotype with a few counts. The chain links TRBV9 to TRBJ2-1, with D possibly TRBD2 on 6 matching bases. This CDR3 has 15 amino acids. Germline V gives CDR1 SGDLS, CDR2 YYNGEE. Deletions cut 0 bases from V and 7 bases from J, with 14 bases between. Here the CDR3 DNA reads TGTGCCAGCAGCGTAGCGGGGGAGAATGGGAATGAGCAGTTCTTC. It is translated as CASSVAGENGNEQFF.

This chain links TRBV20-1 with TRBJ2-5; 12 bases are a match to TRBD2. Germline lookup yields CDR1 DFQATT and CDR2 SNEGSKA (reference sequence). The CDR3 loop spans 15 amino acids. Losses at the gene ends were 8 bases for V and 4 bases for J; bases not matched to a gene: 11. CDR3 sequence: CSPKRTSGIGETQYF. CDR3 sequence (DNA): TGCAGTCCCAAGAGGACTAGCGGGATTGGAGAGACCCAGTACTTC.